A single sample gave rise to the 11 T cell receptor beta chains below, sequenced in a study of cytomegalovirus exposure and HLA in healthy donors. PCR involved 60 Vbeta and 13 Jbeta primers. The table came from immunoSEQ multiplex PCR; TCRdb's copy has only in-frame clones and leaves some out. The sample carries 99,000 or so clones, 76% recorded once. Sequencing was carried out using PBMCs. The receptor source for this set is a man aged 35 to 55 in good health and CMV-seropositive.

The gene calls are TRBV25-1 and TRBJ1-2; 9 bases align to TRBD1. V lost 6 bases, J lost 5 bases, and 10 bases stayed unmatched. Germline V gives CDR1 MGHDK, CDR2 SYGVNS. This CDR3 has 15 residues. CDR3 amino acids: CASRSTGGLRYGYTF. Written as DNA, the CDR3 is TGTGCCAGCAGATCAACAGGGGGCCTGCGATATGGCTACACCTTC.

A few counts support this clone. V gene TRBV30 combines with J gene TRBJ2-7; TRBD1 agrees at 8 bases. The CDR3 runs to 15 residues. The germline V gene encodes CDR1 GTSNPN and CDR2 SVGIG (reference sequence). J lost 5 bases, V lost 5 bases, and 14 bases had no gene match. The CDR3 sequence: CAWPLGTGPLDEQYF. In DNA form, the CDR3 reads TGTGCCTGGCCCCTCGGGACAGGCCCGTTGGACGAGCAGTACTTC.

The chain links TRBV28 to TRBJ1-1; D gene ambiguous. CDR1 and CDR2 from the germline V gene are MDHEN and SYDVKM. CDR3 length: 12 residues. V was pared by 3 bases and J by 3 bases, with 5 bases between. CDR3 nucleotide sequence: TGTGCCAGCAGTTTCGTGTACACTGAAGCTTTCTTT. Translated: CASSFVYTEAFF.

Details on this clone: The junction and the germline gene differ at one end; a read error may be behind it. This chain uses TRBV4-2 with TRBJ2-1; 14 positions match TRBD2. The CDR3 sequence is 20 residues long. Looked up from germline, CDR1 is LGHNA and CDR2 is YNFKEQ. CDR3 DNA: TGTGCCAGCAGCCAAGGGGGACTAGCGGGGGCCAAGAGCTCCTACAATGAGCAGCTCTTC. Translation: CASSQGGLAGAKSSYNEQLF.

The chain has TRBV7-9 and TRBJ1-1; D may be TRBD1 (6 bases). The V end lost 3 bases, the J end lost 2 bases, and 10 bases lay between the germline ends. Germline V gene data show CDR1 as SEHNR and CDR2 as FQNEAQ (reference sequence). This CDR3 is 14 amino acids long. CDR3 nucleotide sequence: TGTGCCAGCAGCTTCAGGGGCCCTAACACTGAAGCTTTCTTT. Translated, it gives CASSFRGPNTEAFF.

Concerning this clone: A read error may account for a junction end that differs from germline. This sequence joins TRBV5-6 and TRBJ2-4; no clear D gene. Germline V gene lookup returns CDR1 SGHDT and CDR2 YYEEEE. The CDR3 totals 16 residues. CDR3 DNA sequence: TGTGCCAGCAGCTCGCTGAAAATTAAAGCCAAAAACAGTCAGTACTTC. Protein: CASSSLKIKAKNSQYF. The full variable domain, rest sourced from reference TRBV5-6 and TRBJ2-4, is DAGVTQSPTHLIKTRGQQVTLRCSPKSGHDTVSWYQQALGQGPQFIFQYYEEEERQRGNFPDRFSGHQFPNYSSELNVNALLLGDSALYLCASSSLKIKAKNSQYFGAGTRLSVL.

The J gene is TRBJ2-7, the V gene TRBV4-3, with D possibly being TRBD1 (5 bases). The germline gives CDR1 LGHNA, CDR2 YSLEER. This CDR3 has 13 amino acids. V dropped 3 bases and J dropped 3 bases, with 9 bases sitting between them. CDR3 bases: TGCGCCAGCAGCCAGGCAGGGCGCTACGAGCAGTACTTC. This encodes CASSQAGRYEQYF.

This clone was observed a few times. V and J are TRBV7-2 and TRBJ2-7; 7 positions agree with TRBD1. CDR1 and CDR2 (germline): SGHTA, FQGNSA. J lost 2 bases, V lost 5 bases, and 9 bases had no gene match. The CDR3 is 15 residues long. CDR3 residues: CASSARTGLTYEQYF. The CDR3, as DNA: TGTGCCAGCAGCGCCCGGACAGGCCTCACCTACGAGCAGTACTTC.

This chain connects TRBV7-3 to TRBJ2-1; 7 positions agree with TRBD2. V lost 3 bases, J lost 6 bases, and 5 bases stayed unmatched. The germline gives CDR1 SGHTA, CDR2 FQGTGA. This CDR3 has 14 amino acids. The CDR3 bases are TGTGCCAGCAGCTTCCTGGCGGGAGTCAATGAGCAGTTCTTC. The encoded protein is CASSFLAGVNEQFF.

The chain employs TRBV10-3 and TRBJ2-3; 11 bases agree with TRBD1. The CDR3 totals 17 residues. V lost 1 base to trimming and J lost 2 bases; unmatched junction nucleotides: 5. CDR1 and CDR2 from the germline V gene are ENHRY and SYGVKD. CDR3 sequence reads: CAISEYGTGGNTDTQYF. CDR3 nucleotide sequence: TGTGCCATCAGTGAGTACGGGACAGGGGGAAACACAGATACGCAGTATTTT.

This sequence joins TRBV19 and TRBJ1-4; D gene unclear. CDR1 is LNHDA and CDR2 is SQIVND in the germline V gene (reference sequence). The CDR3 is 14 amino acids. Deletions cut 6 bases from V and 2 bases from J, with 10 bases between. Here the CDR3 reads CASRPEGTNEKLFF. The CDR3 nucleotides are TGTGCCAGTAGACCAGAGGGTACTAATGAAAAACTGTTTTTT.